These T cell receptor beta chains were read from a single sample in a study of Graves' ophthalmopathy and Graves' hyperthyroidism. Using its own MiXCR run on the multiplex PCR reads, TCRdb lists one record per CDR3 protein. This table has roughly 170,000 distinct CDR3 sequences, roughly two fifths appearing once. Material for sequencing was peripheral blood. The source of these receptors is a man in his thirties or forties with Graves' ophthalmopathy. Each CDR3 is given without its conserved first and last residue. Part of the rows lack a size; the others show once, few, many or a class for expanded clones.

cdr3_aa: ASSSTFELSPLH; v_call: TRBV6-5; clone_size: .; j_call: TRBJ1-6
cdr3_aa: ASSLVASSYEQY; v_call: TRBV7-2; clone_size: .; j_call: TRBJ2-7
cdr3_aa: ASSTRSGTGLNTEAF; v_call: TRBV7-8; clone_size: .; j_call: TRBJ1-1
cdr3_aa: ASSSQGAGANVLT; v_call: TRBV27; clone_size: many; j_call: TRBJ2-6
cdr3_aa: ATTEGSTGIGRETQY; v_call: TRBV6-1; clone_size: .; j_call: TRBJ2-5
cdr3_aa: ASSPRSGGLVEAF; v_call: TRBV6-5; clone_size: .; j_call: TRBJ1-1
cdr3_aa: ATSDRDREFETQY; v_call: TRBV24-1; clone_size: many; j_call: TRBJ2-5
cdr3_aa: ASTGDRDSHYGYT; v_call: TRBV6-1; clone_size: .; j_call: TRBJ1-2
cdr3_aa: ASSLGSDTEAF; v_call: TRBV11-1; clone_size: few; j_call: TRBJ1-1
cdr3_aa: SARDRGFREQY; v_call: TRBV20-1; clone_size: many; j_call: TRBJ2-7
cdr3_aa: ASMWGTATNYGYT; v_call: TRBV2; clone_size: .; j_call: TRBJ1-2
cdr3_aa: ASSYPRDRVGGTEAF; v_call: TRBV6-2/TRBV6-3; clone_size: many; j_call: TRBJ1-1
cdr3_aa: SARVTGGDLNTEAF; v_call: TRBV20-1; clone_size: many; j_call: TRBJ1-1
cdr3_aa: ASSYPSGGYSNQPQH; v_call: TRBV6-2/TRBV6-3; clone_size: many; j_call: TRBJ1-5
cdr3_aa: ASSIRTQGPYEQY; v_call: TRBV7-2; clone_size: .; j_call: TRBJ2-7
cdr3_aa: ASKRDPGTGSSPLH; v_call: TRBV6-1; clone_size: .; j_call: TRBJ1-6
cdr3_aa: ASSLPGQPQY; v_call: TRBV27; clone_size: .; j_call: TRBJ2-7
cdr3_aa: SARGPGIYEQY; v_call: TRBV20-1; clone_size: many; j_call: TRBJ2-7
cdr3_aa: ATSRLAWETQY; v_call: TRBV24-1; clone_size: .; j_call: TRBJ2-5
cdr3_aa: ATSDLPGGEQY; v_call: TRBV24-1; clone_size: .; j_call: TRBJ2-7
cdr3_aa: ASSESPGVLVAF; v_call: TRBV6-1; clone_size: few; j_call: TRBJ1-1
cdr3_aa: ASSPTGGHGYT; v_call: TRBV7-2; clone_size: .; j_call: TRBJ1-2
cdr3_aa: ASSSGTAQETQY; v_call: TRBV12-3/TRBV12-4; clone_size: many; j_call: TRBJ2-5
cdr3_aa: ASRKTGDQPQH; v_call: TRBV12-3/TRBV12-4; clone_size: few; j_call: TRBJ1-5
cdr3_aa: ASSQQGLGPAN; v_call: TRBV7-3; clone_size: once; j_call: TRBJ2-7
cdr3_aa: ASNYQDRQETQY; v_call: TRBV6-5; clone_size: .; j_call: TRBJ2-5
cdr3_aa: ASSSSGRLGETQY; v_call: TRBV9; clone_size: .; j_call: TRBJ2-5
cdr3_aa: ASRIRVEATQY; v_call: TRBV6-1; clone_size: .; j_call: TRBJ2-5
cdr3_aa: ASSYPGDRRANEKLF; v_call: TRBV11-2; clone_size: .; j_call: TRBJ1-4
cdr3_aa: ASSLNAGAYEQY; v_call: TRBV12-3/TRBV12-4; clone_size: many; j_call: TRBJ2-7
cdr3_aa: ASSWDGMRSRETQY; v_call: TRBV6-2/TRBV6-3; clone_size: .; j_call: TRBJ2-5
cdr3_aa: ASRTGSLEEQY; v_call: TRBV6-1; clone_size: .; j_call: TRBJ2-7
cdr3_aa: ASSLSTETYEQY; v_call: TRBV7-9; clone_size: many; j_call: TRBJ2-7
cdr3_aa: AWSWGGQANEAF; v_call: TRBV30; clone_size: many; j_call: TRBJ1-1
cdr3_aa: SARGDLVPYEQY; v_call: TRBV20-1; clone_size: many; j_call: TRBJ2-7
cdr3_aa: ASSTYRDSGETQY; v_call: TRBV28; clone_size: few; j_call: TRBJ2-5
cdr3_aa: ASSYGTSRSYEQY; v_call: TRBV6-2/TRBV6-3; clone_size: many; j_call: TRBJ2-7
cdr3_aa: ASRIGVAGSYEQY; v_call: TRBV7-2; clone_size: .; j_call: TRBJ2-7
cdr3_aa: ASKGTDSNQPQH; v_call: TRBV12-3/TRBV12-4; clone_size: .; j_call: TRBJ1-5
cdr3_aa: ASSLNGGLTYEQY; v_call: TRBV7-3; clone_size: .; j_call: TRBJ2-7
cdr3_aa: SASGLAETTYEQY; v_call: TRBV20-1; clone_size: .; j_call: .
cdr3_aa: AIRKMASSDGNTEAF; v_call: TRBV10-3; clone_size: .; j_call: TRBJ1-1
cdr3_aa: ASSLQGPSTQY; v_call: TRBV11-3; clone_size: .; j_call: TRBJ2-5
cdr3_aa: ASSYSAAFIQSPLH; v_call: TRBV6-5; clone_size: many; j_call: TRBJ1-6
cdr3_aa: ASSYSNGVKNEETQY; v_call: TRBV6-5; clone_size: few; j_call: TRBJ2-5
cdr3_aa: ASRISGSYEQY; v_call: TRBV6-2/TRBV6-3; clone_size: many; j_call: TRBJ2-7
cdr3_aa: ASGRITEAF; v_call: TRBV28; clone_size: .; j_call: TRBJ1-1
cdr3_aa: ASSPVGQRIGELF; v_call: TRBV11-1; clone_size: .; j_call: TRBJ2-2
cdr3_aa: AISELAGANTGELF; v_call: TRBV10-3; clone_size: .; j_call: TRBJ2-2
cdr3_aa: ASMRGSSGNTIY; v_call: TRBV6-1; clone_size: .; j_call: TRBJ1-3
cdr3_aa: ASRALRGQANTEAF; v_call: TRBV5-1; clone_size: many; j_call: TRBJ1-1
cdr3_aa: ASSERHLSGYT; v_call: TRBV6-1; clone_size: .; j_call: TRBJ1-2
cdr3_aa: ASRVRSYYEQY; v_call: TRBV6-5; clone_size: many; j_call: TRBJ2-7
cdr3_aa: ASSLPGQGNTEAF; v_call: TRBV28; clone_size: few; j_call: TRBJ1-1
cdr3_aa: ASSFYRDSYEQY; v_call: TRBV7-2; clone_size: many; j_call: TRBJ2-7